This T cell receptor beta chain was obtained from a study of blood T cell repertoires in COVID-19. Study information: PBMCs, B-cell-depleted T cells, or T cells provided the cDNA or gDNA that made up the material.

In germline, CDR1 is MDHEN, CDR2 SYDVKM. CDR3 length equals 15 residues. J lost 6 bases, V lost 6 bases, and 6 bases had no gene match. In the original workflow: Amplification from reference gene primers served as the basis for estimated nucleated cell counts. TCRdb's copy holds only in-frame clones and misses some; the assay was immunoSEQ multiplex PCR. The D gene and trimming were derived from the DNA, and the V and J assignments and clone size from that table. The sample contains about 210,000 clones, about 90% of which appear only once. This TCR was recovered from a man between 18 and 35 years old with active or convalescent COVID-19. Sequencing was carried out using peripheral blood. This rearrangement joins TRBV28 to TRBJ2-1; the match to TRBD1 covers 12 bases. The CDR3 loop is CASRSSGQGANEQFF. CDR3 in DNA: TGTGCCAGCAGGTCATCGGGACAGGGGGCCAATGAGCAGTTCTTC.